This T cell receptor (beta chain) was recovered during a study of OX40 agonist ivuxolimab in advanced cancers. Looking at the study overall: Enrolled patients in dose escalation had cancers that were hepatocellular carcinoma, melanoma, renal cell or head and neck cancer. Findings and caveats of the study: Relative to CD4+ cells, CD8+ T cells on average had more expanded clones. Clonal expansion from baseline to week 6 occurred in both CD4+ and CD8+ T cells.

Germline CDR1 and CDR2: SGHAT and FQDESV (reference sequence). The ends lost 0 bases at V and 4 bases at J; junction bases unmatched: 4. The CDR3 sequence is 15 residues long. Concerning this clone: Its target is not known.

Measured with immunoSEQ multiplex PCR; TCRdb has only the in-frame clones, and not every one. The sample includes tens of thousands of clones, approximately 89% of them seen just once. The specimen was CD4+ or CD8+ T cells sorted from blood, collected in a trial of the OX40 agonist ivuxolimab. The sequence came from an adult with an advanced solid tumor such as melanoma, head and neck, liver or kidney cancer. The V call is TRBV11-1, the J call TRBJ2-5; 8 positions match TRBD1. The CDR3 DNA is TGTGCCAGCAGCTTAGCGCTGACAGGGGCAGAGACCCAGTACTTC. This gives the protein CASSLALTGAETQYF.